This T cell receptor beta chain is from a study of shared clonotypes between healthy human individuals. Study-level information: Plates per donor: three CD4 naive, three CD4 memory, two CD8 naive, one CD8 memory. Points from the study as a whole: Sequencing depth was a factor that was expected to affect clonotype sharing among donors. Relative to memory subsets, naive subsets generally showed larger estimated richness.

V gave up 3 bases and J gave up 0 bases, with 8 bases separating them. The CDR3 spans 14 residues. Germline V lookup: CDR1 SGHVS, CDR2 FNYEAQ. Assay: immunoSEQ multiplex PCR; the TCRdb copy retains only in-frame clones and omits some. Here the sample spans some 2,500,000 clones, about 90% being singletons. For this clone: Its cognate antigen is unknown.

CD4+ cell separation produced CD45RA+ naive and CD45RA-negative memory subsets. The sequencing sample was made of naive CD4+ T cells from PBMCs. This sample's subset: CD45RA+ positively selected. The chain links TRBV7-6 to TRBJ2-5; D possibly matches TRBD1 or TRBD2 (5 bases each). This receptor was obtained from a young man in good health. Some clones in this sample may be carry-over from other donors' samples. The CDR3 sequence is CASSFGTHQETQYF. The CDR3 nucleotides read TGTGCCAGCAGCTTTGGGACGCACCAAGAGACCCAGTACTTC.